The rows below give T cell receptor beta chains drawn from one sample of a study of T cell responses to AZD1222 COVID-19 vaccine. The table came from immunoSEQ multiplex PCR; TCRdb's copy has only in-frame clones and leaves some out. The sample contains around 150,000 clones, about 80% of which appear only once. The source material was peripheral blood, sampled on day 0 of AZD1222 vaccination. Receptors were obtained from an adult in good health. Both conserved end residues are part of each CDR3. Fields, in order: CDR3 protein, V gene, J gene.

CASSGLTQGRGEQYF	TRBV6-5	TRBJ2-7
CASSLDGAGELFF	TRBV5-1	TRBJ2-2
CASNKIQGMGSPLHF	TRBV5-6	TRBJ1-6
CASRMSDFYGYTF	TRBV28	TRBJ1-2
CASRPGLVQETQYF	TRBV6-5	TRBJ2-5
CASSQWGSNQPQHF	TRBV16	TRBJ1-5
CASTRQGASNQPQHF	TRBV19	TRBJ1-5
CAINRAFLHLYNEQFF	TRBV21-1	TRBJ2-1
CASKERGGRTDTQYF	TRBV28	TRBJ2-3
CASSYPQGNTEAFF	TRBV28	TRBJ1-1
CATSREVGSYNSPLHF	TRBV15	TRBJ1-6
CASRLGTAYEQYF	TRBV28	TRBJ2-7
CASSDSIGANTGELFF	TRBV6-4	TRBJ2-2
CASTTRGGRETQYF	TRBV19	TRBJ2-5
CAISDRGMGTEAFF	TRBV10-3	TRBJ1-1
CASSVQATDTQYF	TRBV9	TRBJ2-3
CASSTEQSYDSPLHF	TRBV28	TRBJ1-6
CASSEVAASGNTIYF	TRBV6-1	TRBJ1-3
CASSRTGEGEKLFF	TRBV5-1	TRBJ1-4
CAWTDSGDYGYTF	TRBV30	TRBJ1-2
CASISGTGGKHF	TRBV5-1	TRBJ1-2
CAISESSGGEQFF	TRBV10-3	TRBJ2-1
CASSPWITGGISTDTQYF	TRBV7-3	TRBJ2-3
CASKLGGPNTGELFF	TRBV6-5	TRBJ2-2
CASSFGGGGFEQWNEQFF	TRBV5-4	TRBJ2-1
CASTRDRVNQPQHF	TRBV28	TRBJ1-5
CASSLGAIGALTYEQYF	TRBV7-8	TRBJ2-7
CASSSTGVNYGYTF	TRBV6-5	TRBJ1-2
CASSLAQGQGKAFF	TRBV7-2	TRBJ1-1
CASFRQGGHQPQHF	TRBV28	TRBJ1-5
CASSELTEAFF	TRBV25-1	TRBJ1-1
CSVERGQGMKVDEQFF	TRBV29-1	TRBJ2-1
CASSLEAAGAPYEQYF	TRBV5-1	TRBJ2-7
CASSPTKPGQGRGQPQHF	TRBV6-6	TRBJ1-5
CASSMDRTYYGYTF	TRBV5-6	TRBJ1-2
CASSPPERAYNEQFF	TRBV18	TRBJ2-1
CASSFASVSNYGYTF	TRBV5-1	TRBJ1-2
CASGASGGNTGELFF	TRBV19	TRBJ2-2
CASSQDRGRGTSGSYEQYF	TRBV4-2	TRBJ2-7
CASSSRLNTEAFF	TRBV19	TRBJ1-1
CASSLGRNPDGYTF	TRBV5-6	TRBJ1-2